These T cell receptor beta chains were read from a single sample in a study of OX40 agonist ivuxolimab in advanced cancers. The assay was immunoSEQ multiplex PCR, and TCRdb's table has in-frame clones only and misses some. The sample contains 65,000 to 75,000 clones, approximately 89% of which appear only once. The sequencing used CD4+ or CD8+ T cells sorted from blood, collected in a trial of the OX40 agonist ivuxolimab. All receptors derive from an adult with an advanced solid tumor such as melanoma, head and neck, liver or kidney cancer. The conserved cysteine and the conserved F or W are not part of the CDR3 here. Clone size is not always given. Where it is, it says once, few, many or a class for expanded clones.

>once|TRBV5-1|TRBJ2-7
ASSSQGALDEQY
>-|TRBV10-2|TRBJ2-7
ASSEETPGTGLYEQY
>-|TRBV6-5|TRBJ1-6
AAKRDRGDSPLH
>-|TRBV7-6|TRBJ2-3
ASSHLTDTQY
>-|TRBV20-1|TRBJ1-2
SADQGYGYT
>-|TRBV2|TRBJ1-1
ASARDRMNTEAF
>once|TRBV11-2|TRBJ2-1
ASRKGGGTGSYNEQF
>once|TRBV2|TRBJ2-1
ASSAEQGNEQF
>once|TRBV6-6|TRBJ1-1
ASSPGPKTEAF
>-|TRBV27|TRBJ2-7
ASRPPQRTYEQY
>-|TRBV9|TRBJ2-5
ASSRGAQETQY
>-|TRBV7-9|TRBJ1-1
ASSLEANTEAF